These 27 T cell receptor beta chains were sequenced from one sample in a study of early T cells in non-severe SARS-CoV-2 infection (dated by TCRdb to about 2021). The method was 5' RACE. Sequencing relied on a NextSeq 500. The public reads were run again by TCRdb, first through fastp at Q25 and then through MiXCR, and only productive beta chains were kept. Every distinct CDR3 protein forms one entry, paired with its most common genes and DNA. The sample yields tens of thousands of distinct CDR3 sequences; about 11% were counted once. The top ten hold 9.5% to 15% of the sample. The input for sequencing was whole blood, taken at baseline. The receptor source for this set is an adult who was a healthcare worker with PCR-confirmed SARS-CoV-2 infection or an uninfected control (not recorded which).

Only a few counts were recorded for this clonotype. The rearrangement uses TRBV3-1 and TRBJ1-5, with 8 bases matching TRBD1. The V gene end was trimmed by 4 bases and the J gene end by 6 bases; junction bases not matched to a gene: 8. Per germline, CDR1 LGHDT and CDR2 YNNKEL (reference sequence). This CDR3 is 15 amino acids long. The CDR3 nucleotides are TGTGCCAGCAGCCGAGGACAGGGTAGGCCTCAGCCCCAGCATTTT. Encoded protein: CASSRGQGRPQPQHF. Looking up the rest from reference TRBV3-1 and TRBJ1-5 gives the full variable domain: DTAVSQTPKYLVTQMGNDKSIKCEQNLGHDTMYWYKQDSKKFLKIMFSYNNKELIINETVPNRFSPKSPDKAHLNLHINSLELGDSAVYFCASSRGQGRPQPQHFGDGTRLSIL.

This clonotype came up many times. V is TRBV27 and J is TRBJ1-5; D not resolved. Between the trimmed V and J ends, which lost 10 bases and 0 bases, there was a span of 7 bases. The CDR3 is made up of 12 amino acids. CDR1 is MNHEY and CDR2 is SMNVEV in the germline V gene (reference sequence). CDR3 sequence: CATGRSNQPQHF. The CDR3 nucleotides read TGTGCCACCGGACGTAGCAATCAGCCCCAGCATTTT.

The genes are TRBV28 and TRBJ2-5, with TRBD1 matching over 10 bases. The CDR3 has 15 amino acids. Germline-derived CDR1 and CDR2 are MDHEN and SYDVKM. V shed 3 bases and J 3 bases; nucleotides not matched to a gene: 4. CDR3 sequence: CASSLTGTGEETQYF. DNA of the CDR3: TGTGCCAGCAGTTTGACCGGGACAGGGGAAGAGACCCAGTACTTC.

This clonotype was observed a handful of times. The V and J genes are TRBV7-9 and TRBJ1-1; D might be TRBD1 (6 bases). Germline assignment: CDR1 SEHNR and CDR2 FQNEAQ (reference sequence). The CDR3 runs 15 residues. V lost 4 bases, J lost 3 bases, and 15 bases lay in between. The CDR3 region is CASSSRGRGDTEAFF. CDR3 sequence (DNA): TGTGCCAGCAGCTCGCGGGGGCGGGGAGACACTGAAGCTTTCTTT.

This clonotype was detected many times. The CDR3 sequence: CASSLRGTGVNEQFF. The CDR3 DNA follows: TGTGCCAGCAGCCTTCGGGGGACAGGGGTTAATGAGCAGTTCTTC. This chain uses TRBV13 with TRBJ2-1; 10 bases map to TRBD1. The V and J ends lost 5 bases and 7 bases, in that order; junction bases with no gene match: 8. CDR3 length: 15 residues. In germline, CDR1 is PRHDT, CDR2 FYEKMQ (reference sequence).

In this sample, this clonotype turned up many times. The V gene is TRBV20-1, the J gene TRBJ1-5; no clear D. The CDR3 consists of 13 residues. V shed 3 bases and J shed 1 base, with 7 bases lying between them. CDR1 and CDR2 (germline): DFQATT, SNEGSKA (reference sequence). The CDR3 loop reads CSARDESNQPQHF. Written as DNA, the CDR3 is TGCAGTGCTAGGGACGAGAGCAATCAGCCCCAGCATTTT.

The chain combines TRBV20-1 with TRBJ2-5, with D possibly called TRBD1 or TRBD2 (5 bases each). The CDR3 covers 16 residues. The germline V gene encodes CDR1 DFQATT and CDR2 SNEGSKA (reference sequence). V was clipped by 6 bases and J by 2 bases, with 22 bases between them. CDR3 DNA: TGCAGTGCCGTCCGGCTGGATGACGGGGCACAAGAGACCCAGTACTTC. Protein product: CSAVRLDDGAQETQYF.

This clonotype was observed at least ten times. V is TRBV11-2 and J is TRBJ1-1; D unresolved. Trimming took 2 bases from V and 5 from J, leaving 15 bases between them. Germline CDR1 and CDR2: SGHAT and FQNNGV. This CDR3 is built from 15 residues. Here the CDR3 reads CASSLKSAGWTEAFF. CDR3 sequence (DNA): TGTGCCAGCAGCTTAAAGTCTGCGGGATGGACTGAAGCTTTCTTT.

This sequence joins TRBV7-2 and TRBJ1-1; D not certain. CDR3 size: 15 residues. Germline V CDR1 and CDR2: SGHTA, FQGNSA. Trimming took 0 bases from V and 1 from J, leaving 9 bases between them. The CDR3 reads CASSLAGGRNTEAFF. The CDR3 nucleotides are TGTGCCAGCAGCTTAGCCGGCGGACGGAACACTGAAGCTTTCTTT.

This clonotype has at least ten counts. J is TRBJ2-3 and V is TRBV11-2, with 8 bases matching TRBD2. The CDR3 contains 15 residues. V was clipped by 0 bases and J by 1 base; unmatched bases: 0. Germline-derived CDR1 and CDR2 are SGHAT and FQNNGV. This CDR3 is CASSLERGGTDTQYF. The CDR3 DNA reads TGTGCCAGCAGCTTAGAGCGGGGGGGCACAGATACGCAGTATTTT.

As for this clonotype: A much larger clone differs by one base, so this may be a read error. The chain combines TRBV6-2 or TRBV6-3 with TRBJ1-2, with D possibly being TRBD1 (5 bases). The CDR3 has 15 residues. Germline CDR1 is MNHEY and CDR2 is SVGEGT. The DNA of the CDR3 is TGTGCCAGCAGTAACTCGCCAGGGAGTAACTATGGCTACACCTTC. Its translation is CASSNSPGSNYGYTF.

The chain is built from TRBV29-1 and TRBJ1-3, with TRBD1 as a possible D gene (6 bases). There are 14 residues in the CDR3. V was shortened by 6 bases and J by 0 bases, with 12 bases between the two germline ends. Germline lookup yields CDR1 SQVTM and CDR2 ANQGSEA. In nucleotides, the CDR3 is TGCAGCGTCGGGGACACCTCCTCTGGAAACACCATATATTTT. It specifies CSVGDTSSGNTIYF.

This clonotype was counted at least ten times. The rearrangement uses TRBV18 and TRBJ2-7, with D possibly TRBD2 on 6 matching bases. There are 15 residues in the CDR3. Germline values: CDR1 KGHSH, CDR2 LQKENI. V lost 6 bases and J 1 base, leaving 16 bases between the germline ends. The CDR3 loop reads CASSPSYGLSYEQYF. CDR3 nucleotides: TGTGCCAGCTCCCCAAGCTATGGACTATCCTACGAGCAGTACTTC.

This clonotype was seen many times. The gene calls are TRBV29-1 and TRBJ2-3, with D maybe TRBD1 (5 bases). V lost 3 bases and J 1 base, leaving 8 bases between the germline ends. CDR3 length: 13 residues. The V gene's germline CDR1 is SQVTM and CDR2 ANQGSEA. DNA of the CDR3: TGCAGCGTTGACAGGGAAGGCACAGATACGCAGTATTTT. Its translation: CSVDREGTDTQYF.

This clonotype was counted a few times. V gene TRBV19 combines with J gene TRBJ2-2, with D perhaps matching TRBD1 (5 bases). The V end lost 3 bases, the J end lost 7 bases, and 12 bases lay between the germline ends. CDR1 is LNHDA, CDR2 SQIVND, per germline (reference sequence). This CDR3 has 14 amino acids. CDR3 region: CASSIVWGRGELFF. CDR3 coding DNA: TGTGCCAGTAGTATCGTTTGGGGCCGCGGGGAGCTGTTTTTT. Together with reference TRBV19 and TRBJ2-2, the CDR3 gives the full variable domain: DGGITQSPKYLFRKEGQNVTLSCEQNLNHDAMYWYRQDPGQGLRLIYYSQIVNDFQKGDIAEGYSVSREKKESFPLTVTSAQKNPTAFYLCASSIVWGRGELFFGEGSRLTVL.

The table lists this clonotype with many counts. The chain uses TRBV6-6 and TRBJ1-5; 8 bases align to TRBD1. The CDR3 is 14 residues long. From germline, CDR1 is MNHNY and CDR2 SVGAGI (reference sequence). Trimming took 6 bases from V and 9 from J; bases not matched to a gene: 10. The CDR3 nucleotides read TGTGCCAGCAGAGCGACAGGGGCGGATCGGCCCCAGCATTTT. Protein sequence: CASRATGADRPQHF.

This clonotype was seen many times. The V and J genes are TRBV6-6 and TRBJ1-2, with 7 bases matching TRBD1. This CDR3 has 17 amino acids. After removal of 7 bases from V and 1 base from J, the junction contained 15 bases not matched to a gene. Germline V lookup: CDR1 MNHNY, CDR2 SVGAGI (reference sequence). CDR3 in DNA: TGTGCCAGCAACACACTAGGGACAGAGAATTTTAACTATGGCTACACCTTC. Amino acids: CASNTLGTENFNYGYTF.

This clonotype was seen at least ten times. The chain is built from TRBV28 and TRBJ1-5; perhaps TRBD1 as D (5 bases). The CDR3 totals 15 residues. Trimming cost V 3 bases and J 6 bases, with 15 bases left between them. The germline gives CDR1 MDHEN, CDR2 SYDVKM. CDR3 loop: CASSFVSTGGQPQHF. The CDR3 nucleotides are TGTGCCAGCAGTTTTGTTTCGACGGGGGGTCAGCCCCAGCATTTT.

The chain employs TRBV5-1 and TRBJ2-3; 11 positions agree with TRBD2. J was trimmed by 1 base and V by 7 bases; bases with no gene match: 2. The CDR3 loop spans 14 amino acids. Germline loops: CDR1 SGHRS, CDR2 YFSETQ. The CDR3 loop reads CASQTSGGTDTQYF. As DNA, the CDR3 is TGCGCCAGCCAGACTAGCGGGGGCACAGATACGCAGTATTTT.

CDR3 in amino acids: CASSPNRGTDTQYF. The CDR3 nucleotides are TGTGCCAGCTCACCAAATCGCGGCACAGATACGCAGTATTTT. V usage is TRBV18 and J usage is TRBJ2-3, with no clear D. CDR1 and CDR2 (germline): KGHSH, LQKENI. V was shortened by 2 bases and J by 1 base, with 7 bases between the two germline ends. The CDR3 loop spans 14 amino acids. The full variable domain, its missing parts supplied by reference TRBV18 and TRBJ2-3, is NAGVMQNPRHLVRRRGQEARLRCSPMKGHSHVYWYRQLPEEGLKFMVYLQKENIIDESGMPKERFSAEFPKEGPSILRIQQVVRGDSAAYFCASSPNRGTDTQYFGPGTRLTVL.

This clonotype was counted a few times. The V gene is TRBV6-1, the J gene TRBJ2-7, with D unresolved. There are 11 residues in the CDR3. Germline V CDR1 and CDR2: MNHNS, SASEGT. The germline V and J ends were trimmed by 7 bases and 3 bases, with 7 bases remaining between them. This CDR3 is CASTKGYEQYF. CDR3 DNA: TGTGCCAGCACCAAGGGCTACGAGCAGTACTTC.

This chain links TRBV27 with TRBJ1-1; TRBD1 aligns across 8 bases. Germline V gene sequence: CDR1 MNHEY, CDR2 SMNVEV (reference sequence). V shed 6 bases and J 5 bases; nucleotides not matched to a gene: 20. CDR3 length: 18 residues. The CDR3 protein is CASSSVLRTGNVYTEAFF. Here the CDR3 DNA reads TGTGCCAGCAGCTCCGTTCTGCGGACAGGGAATGTATATACTGAAGCTTTCTTT.

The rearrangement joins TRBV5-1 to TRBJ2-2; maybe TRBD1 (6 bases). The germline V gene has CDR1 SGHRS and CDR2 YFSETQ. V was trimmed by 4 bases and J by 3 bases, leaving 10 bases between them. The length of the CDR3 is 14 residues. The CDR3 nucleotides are TGCGCCAGCAGCAAGACAGGAGACACCGGGGAGCTGTTTTTT. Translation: CASSKTGDTGELFF.

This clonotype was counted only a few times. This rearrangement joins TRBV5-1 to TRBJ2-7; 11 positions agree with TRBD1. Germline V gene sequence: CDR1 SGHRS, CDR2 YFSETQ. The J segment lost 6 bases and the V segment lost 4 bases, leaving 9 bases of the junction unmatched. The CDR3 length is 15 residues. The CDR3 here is CASSPNSGTGGEQYF. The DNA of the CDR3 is TGCGCCAGCAGCCCCAACTCCGGGACAGGGGGCGAGCAGTACTTC.

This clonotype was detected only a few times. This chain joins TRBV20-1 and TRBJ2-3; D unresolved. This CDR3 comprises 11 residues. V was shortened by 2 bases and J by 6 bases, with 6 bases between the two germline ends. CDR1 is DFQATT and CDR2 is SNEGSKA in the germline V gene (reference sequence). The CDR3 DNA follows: TGCAGTGCTAGAATAGATGATACGCAGTATTTT. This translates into CSARIDDTQYF.

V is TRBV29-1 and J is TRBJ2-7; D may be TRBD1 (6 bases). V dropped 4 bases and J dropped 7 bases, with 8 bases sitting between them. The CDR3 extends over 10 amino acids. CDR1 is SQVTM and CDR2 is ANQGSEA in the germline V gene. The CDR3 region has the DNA TGCAGCGTTGGGGGACATGAGCAGTACTTC. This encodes CSVGGHEQYF.

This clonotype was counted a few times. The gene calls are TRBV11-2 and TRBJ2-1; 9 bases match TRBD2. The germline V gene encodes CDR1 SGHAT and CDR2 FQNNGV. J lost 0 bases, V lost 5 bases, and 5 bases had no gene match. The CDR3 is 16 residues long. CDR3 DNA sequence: TGTGCCAGCAGCAAAAGCGGGGGGAGCTCCTACAATGAGCAGTTCTTC. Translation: CASSKSGGSSYNEQFF.